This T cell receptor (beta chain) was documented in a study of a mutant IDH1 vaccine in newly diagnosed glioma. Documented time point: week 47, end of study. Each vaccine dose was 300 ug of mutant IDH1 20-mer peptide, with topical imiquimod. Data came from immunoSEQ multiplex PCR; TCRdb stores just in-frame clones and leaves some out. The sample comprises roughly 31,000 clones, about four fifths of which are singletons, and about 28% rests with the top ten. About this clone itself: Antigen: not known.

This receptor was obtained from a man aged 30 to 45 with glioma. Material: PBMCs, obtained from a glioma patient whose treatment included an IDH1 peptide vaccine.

CDR3 sequence (DNA): TGTGCCAGCAGCTCCCGGGGGGGCAATGGCGGGGAGCTGTTTTTT. This codes for CASSSRGGNGGELFF. The J gene is TRBJ2-2, the V gene TRBV5-4, with TRBD2 matching over 8 bases. The J segment lost 7 bases and the V segment lost 3 bases, leaving 8 bases of the junction unmatched. The CDR3 totals 15 residues. Looked up from germline, CDR1 is SGHNT and CDR2 is YYREEE (reference sequence).